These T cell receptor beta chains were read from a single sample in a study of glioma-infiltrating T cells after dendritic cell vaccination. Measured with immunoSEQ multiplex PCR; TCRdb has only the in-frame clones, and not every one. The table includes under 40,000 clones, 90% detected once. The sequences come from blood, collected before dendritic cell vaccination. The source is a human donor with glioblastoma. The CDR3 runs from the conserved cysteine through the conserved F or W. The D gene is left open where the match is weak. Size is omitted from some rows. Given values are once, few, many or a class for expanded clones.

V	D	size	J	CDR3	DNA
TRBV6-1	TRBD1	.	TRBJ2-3	CASSEALRGDTQYF	TGTGCCAGCAGTGAAGCACTCAGGGGGGATACGCAGTATTTT
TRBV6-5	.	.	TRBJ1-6	CASSYVKNSPLHF	TGTGCCAGCAGTTACGTCAAAAATTCACCCCTCCACTTT
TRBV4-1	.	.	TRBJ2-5	CASNQVGGTQYF	TGCGCCAGCAACCAAGTTGGAGGGACCCAGTACTTC
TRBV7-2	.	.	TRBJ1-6	CASSLRRGMDSPLHF	TGTGCCAGCAGCTTACGGCGCGGGATGGATTCACCCCTCCACTTT
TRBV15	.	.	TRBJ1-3	CATSSSRDLVSGNTIYF	TGTGCCACCAGCAGTTCCCGGGACTTAGTCTCTGGAAACACCATATATTTT
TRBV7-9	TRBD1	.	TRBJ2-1	CASSPGTGVAYNEQFF	TGTGCCAGCAGCCCAGGGACAGGGGTAGCCTACAATGAGCAGTTCTTC
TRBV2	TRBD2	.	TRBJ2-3	CASGPGLAARGTDTQYF	TGTGCCAGCGGGCCGGGACTAGCGGCGAGGGGGACAGATACGCAGTATTTT
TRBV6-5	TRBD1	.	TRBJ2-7	CASSYTGTGASYEQYF	TGTGCCAGCAGTTACACCGGGACAGGGGCTTCCTACGAGCAGTACTTC
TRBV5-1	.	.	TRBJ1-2	CASSLNLAGYGYTF	TGCGCCAGCAGCTTAAATTTGGCAGGGTATGGCTACACCTTC
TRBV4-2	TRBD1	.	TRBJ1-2	CASSQEGAGGRNYGYTF	TGTGCCAGCAGCCAAGAGGGGGCAGGGGGCCGAAACTATGGCTACACCTTC
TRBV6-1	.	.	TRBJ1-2	CASRSRNYGYTF	TGTGCCAGCAGGTCCAGGAACTATGGCTACACCTTC
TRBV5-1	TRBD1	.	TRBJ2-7	CASSLMDRGGSYEQYF	TGCGCCAGCAGCTTAATGGACAGGGGGGGTTCCTACGAGCAGTACTTC
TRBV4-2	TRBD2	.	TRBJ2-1	CASSQDVTTSGGDGEQFF	TGTGCCAGCAGCCAAGATGTAACAACTAGCGGGGGGGATGGTGAGCAGTTCTTC
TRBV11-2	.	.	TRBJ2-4	CASSSIKFGKAKNIQYF	TGTGCCAGCAGCTCTATTAAGTTCGGGAAGGCCAAAAACATTCAGTACTTC
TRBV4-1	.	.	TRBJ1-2	CASSQDRAYGYTF	TGCGCCAGCAGCCAAGACAGGGCCTATGGCTACACCTTC
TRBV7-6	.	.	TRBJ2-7	CASSDGTRDVEQYF	TGTGCCAGCAGCGATGGAACTAGAGATGTCGAGCAGTACTTC
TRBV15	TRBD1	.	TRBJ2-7	CATARDRDYEQYF	TGTGCCACAGCCCGGGACAGAGACTACGAGCAGTACTTC
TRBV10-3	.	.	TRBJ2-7	CAIRSSGTGHYEQYF	TGTGCCATCAGGAGTTCCGGGACGGGACACTACGAGCAGTACTTC
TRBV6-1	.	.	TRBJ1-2	CASSGSGGGYTF	TGTGCCAGCAGTGGCAGTGGCGGCGGCTACACCTTC
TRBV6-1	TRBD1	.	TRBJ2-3	CASRVDRGGKDTQYF	TGTGCCAGCAGGGTAGACAGGGGCGGGAAAGATACGCAGTATTTT
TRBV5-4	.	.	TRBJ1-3	CASSRDSSGNTIYF	TGTGCCAGCAGCCGAGACAGCTCTGGAAACACCATATATTTT
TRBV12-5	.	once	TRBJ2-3	CASGLVPRDTQYF	TGTGCTAGTGGTTTGGTACCGCGGGATACGCAGTATTTT
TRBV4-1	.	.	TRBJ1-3	CASSQLGGGRDTIYF	TGCGCCAGCAGCCAATTGGGAGGGGGTCGGGACACCATATATTTT
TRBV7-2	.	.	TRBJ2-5	CASSRTEGETQYF	TGTGCCAGCAGCCGGACAGAAGGAGAGACCCAGTACTTC
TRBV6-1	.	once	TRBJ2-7	CASSDSGPYEQYF	TGTGCCAGCAGTGACAGTGGCCCCTACGAGCAGTACTTC
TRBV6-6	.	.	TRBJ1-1	CASRQGMNTEAFF	TGTGCCAGCAGACAGGGCATGAACACTGAAGCTTTCTTT
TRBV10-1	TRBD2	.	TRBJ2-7	CASSESSGGKLYEQYF	TGCGCCAGCAGTGAGTCCAGCGGGGGGAAGCTCTACGAGCAGTACTTC
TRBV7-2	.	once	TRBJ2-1	CASILVRNNEQFF	TGTGCCAGCATTCTGGTGCGAAACAATGAGCAGTTCTTC
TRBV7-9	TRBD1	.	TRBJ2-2	CASSSFAGGRTGELFF	TGTGCCAGCAGCTCCTTTGCAGGGGGCAGGACCGGGGAGCTGTTTTTT